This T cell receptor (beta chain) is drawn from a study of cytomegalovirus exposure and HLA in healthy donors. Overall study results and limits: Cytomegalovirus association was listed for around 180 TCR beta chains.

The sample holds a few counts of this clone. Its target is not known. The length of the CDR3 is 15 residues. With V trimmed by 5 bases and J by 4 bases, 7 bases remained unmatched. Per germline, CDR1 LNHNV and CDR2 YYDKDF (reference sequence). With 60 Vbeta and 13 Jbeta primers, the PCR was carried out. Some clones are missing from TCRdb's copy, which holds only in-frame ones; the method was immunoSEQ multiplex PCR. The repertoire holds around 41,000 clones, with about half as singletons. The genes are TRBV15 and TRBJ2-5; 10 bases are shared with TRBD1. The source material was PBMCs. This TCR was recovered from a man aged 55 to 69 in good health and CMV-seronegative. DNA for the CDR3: TGTGCCACCAGCGGCCCGACAGGGGGCGCAGAGACCCAGTACTTC. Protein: CATSGPTGGAETQYF.